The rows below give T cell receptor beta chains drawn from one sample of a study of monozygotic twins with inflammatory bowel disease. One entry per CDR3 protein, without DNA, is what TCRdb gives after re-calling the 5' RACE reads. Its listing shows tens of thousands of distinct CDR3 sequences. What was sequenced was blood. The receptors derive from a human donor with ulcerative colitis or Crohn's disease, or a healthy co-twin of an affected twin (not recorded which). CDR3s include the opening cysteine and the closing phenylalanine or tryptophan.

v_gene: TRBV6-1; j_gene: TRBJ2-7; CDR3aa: CASSSQDGYEQYF
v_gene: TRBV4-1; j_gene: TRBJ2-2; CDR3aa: CANRGGANTGELFF
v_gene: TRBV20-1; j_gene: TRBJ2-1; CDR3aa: CSARYRGSYNEQFF
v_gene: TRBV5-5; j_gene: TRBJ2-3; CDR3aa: CASSSSWASGVGDTQYF
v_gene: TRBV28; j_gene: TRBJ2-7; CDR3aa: CASTTPQGARTYEQYF
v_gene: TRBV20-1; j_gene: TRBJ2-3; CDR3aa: CSARADRDDTQYF
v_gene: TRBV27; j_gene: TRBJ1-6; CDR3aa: CASTPSGNRPNSPLHF
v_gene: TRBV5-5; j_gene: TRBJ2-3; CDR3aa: CASSSFLFTDTQYF
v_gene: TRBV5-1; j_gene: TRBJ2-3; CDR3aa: CAPPGGLSTDTQYF
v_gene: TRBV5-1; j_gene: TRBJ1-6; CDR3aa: CASSIGDSPLHF
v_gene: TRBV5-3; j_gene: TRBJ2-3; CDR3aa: CARSFLNTDTQYF
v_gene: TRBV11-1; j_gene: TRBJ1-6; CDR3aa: CASSFGPRGSPLHF
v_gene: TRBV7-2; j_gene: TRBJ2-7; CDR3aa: CASSLDRRSSYEQYF
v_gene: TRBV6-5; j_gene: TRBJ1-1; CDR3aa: CASSYEALGDTEAFF
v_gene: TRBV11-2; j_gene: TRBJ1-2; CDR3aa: CASGPLRSTEPYGYTF